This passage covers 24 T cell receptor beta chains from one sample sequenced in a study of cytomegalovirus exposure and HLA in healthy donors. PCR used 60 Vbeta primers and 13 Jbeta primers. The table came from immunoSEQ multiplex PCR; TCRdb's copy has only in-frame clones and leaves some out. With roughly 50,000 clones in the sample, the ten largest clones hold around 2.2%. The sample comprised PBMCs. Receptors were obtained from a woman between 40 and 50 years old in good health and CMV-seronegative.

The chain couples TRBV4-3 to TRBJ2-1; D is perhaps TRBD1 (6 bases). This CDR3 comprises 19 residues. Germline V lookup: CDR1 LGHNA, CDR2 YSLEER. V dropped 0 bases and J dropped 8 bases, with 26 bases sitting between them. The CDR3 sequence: CASSQEPVWGLKGIDEQFF. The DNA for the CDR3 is TGCGCCAGCAGCCAAGAACCCGTTTGGGGGCTGAAAGGGATCGATGAGCAGTTCTTC.

CDR3 DNA sequence: TGCGCCAGCAGCCCCCGGGGGGGGACAGGGACCACTGAAGCTTTCTTT. Its translation is CASSPRGGTGTTEAFF. The chain links TRBV5-1 to TRBJ1-1; 9 bases are a match to TRBD1. V lost 4 bases and J lost 4; bases outside the gene matches: 11. CDR1 is SGHRS, CDR2 YFSETQ, per germline. There are 16 residues in the CDR3. The variable domain in full, completed from reference TRBV5-1 and TRBJ1-1, reads KAGVTQTPRYLIKTRGQQVTLSCSPISGHRSVSWYQQTPGQGLQFLFEYFSETQRNKGNFPGRFSGRQFSNSRSEMNVSTLELGDSALYLCASSPRGGTGTTEAFFGQGTRLTVV.

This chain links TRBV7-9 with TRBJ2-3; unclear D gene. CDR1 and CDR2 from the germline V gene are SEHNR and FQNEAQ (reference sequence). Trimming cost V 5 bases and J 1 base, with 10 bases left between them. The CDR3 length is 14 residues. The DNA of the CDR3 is TGTGCCAGCAGCCCAGTGGGCCGCACAGATACGCAGTATTTT. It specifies CASSPVGRTDTQYF. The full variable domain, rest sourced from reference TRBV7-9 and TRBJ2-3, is DTGVSQNPRHKITKRGQNVTFRCDPISEHNRLYWYRQTLGQGPEFLTYFQNEAQLEKSRLLSDRFSAERPKGSFSTLEIQRTEQGDSAMYLCASSPVGRTDTQYFGPGTRLTVL.

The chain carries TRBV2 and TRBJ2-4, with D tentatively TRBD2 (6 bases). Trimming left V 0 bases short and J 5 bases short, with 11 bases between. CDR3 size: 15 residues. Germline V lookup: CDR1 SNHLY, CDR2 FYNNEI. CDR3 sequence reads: CASSEALPGENIQYF. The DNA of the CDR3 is TGTGCCAGCAGTGAAGCGCTTCCGGGAGAAAACATTCAGTACTTC.

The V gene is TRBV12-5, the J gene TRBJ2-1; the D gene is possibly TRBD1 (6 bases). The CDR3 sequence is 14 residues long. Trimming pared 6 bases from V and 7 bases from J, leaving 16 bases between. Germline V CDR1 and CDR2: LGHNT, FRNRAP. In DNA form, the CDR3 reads TGTGCTAGTGGCCCGACAGGCCTTACTAATGAGCAGTTCTTC. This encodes CASGPTGLTNEQFF.

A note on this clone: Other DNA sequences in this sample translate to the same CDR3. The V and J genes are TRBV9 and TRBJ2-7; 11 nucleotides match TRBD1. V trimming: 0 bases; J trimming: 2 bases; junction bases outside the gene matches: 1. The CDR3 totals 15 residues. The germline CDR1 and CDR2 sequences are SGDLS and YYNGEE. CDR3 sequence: CASSVEGQGAYEQYF. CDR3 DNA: TGTGCCAGCAGCGTAGAGGGACAGGGGGCCTACGAGCAGTACTTC.

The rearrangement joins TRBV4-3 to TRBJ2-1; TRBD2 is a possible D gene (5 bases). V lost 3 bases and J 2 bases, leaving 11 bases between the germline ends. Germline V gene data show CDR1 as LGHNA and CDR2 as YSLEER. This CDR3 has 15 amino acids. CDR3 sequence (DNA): TGCGCCAGCAGCCATGCCGGGAACCCCTACAATGAGCAGTTCTTC. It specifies CASSHAGNPYNEQFF.

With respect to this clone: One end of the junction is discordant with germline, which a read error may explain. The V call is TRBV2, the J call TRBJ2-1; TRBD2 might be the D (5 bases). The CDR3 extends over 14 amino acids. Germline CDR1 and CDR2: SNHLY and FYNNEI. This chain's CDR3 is CASREVSSDNEQFF. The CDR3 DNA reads TGTGCCAGCAGGGAGGTGAGCTCCGACAATGAGCAGTTCTTC. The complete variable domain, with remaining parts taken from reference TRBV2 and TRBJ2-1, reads EPEVTQTPSHQVTQMGQEVILRCVPISNHLYFYWYRQILGQKVEFLVSFYNNEISEKSEIFDDQFSVERPDGSNFTLKIRSTKLEDSAMYFCASREVSSDNEQFFGPGTRLTVL.

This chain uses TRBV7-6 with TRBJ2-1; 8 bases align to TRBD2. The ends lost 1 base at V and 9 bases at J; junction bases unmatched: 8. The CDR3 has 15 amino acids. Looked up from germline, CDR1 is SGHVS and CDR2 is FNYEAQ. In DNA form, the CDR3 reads TGTGCCAGCAGCTTAGGGCGGGGGGCCAACACTGAGCAGTTCTTC. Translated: CASSLGRGANTEQFF.

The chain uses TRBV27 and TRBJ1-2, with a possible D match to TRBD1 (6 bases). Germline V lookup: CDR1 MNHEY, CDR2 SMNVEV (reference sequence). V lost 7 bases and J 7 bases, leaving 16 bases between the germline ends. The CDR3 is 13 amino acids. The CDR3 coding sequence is TGTGCCAGCACCACCCAGGGGAAAGCTGGCTACACCTTC. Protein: CASTTQGKAGYTF.

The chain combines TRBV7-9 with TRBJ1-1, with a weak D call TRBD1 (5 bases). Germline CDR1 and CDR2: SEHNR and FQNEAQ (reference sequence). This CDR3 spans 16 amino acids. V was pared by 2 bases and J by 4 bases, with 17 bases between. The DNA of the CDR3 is TGTGCCAGCAGCTTAATTGGTGGGGGGGAGAGCACTGAAGCTTTCTTT. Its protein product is CASSLIGGGESTEAFF.

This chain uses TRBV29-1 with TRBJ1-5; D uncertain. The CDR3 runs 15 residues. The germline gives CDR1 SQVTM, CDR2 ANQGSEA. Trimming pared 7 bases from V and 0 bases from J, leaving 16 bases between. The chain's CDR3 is CSANLGSDSNQPQHF. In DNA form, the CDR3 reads TGCAGCGCTAATCTGGGCAGTGATAGCAATCAGCCCCAGCATTTT.

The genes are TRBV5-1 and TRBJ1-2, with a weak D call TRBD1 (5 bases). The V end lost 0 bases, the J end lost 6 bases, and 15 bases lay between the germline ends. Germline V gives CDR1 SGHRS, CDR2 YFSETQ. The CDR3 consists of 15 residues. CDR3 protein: CASSLEGPGGNGYTF. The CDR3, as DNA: TGCGCCAGCAGCTTGGAGGGACCCGGGGGGAATGGCTACACCTTC.

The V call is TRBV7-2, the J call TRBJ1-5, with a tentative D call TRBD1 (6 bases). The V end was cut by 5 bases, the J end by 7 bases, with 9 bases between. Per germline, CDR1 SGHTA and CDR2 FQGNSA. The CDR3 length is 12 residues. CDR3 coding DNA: TGTGCCAGCAGCCCTAGGGGGCAGCCCCAGCATTTT. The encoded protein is CASSPRGQPQHF.

The CDR3 protein is CASSMADRFSYEQYF. The CDR3, as DNA: TGTGCCAGTAGTATGGCCGACAGATTTTCATACGAGCAGTACTTC. The V and J genes are TRBV19 and TRBJ2-7, with a tentative D call TRBD1 (5 bases). This CDR3 has 15 residues. The germline gives CDR1 LNHDA, CDR2 SQIVND (reference sequence). Trimming left V 3 bases short and J 4 bases short, with 16 bases between.

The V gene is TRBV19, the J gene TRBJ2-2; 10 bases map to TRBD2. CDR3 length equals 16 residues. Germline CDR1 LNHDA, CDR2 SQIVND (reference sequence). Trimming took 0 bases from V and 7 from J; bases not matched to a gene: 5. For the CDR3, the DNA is TGTGCCAGTAGTATAGAGCTAGCGGGAGTAAGCGGGGAGCTGTTTTTT. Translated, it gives CASSIELAGVSGELFF.

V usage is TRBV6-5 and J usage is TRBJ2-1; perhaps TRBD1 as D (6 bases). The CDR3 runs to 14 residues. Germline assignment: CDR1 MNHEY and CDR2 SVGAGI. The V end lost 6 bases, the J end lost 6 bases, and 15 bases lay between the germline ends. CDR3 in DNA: TGTGCCAGCAGCTCTCCGGGACACTTCAATGAGCAGTTCTTC. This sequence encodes CASSSPGHFNEQFF.

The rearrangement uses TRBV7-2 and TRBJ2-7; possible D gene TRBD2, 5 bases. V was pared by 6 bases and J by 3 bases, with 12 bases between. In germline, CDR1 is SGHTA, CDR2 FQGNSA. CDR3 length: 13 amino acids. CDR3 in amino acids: CASRTVEDYEQYF. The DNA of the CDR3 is TGTGCCAGCAGGACGGTGGAGGACTACGAGCAGTACTTC.

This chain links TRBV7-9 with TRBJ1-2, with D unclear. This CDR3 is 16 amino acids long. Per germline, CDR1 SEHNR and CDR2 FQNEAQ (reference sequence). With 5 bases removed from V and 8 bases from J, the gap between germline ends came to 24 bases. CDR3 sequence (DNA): TGTGCCAGCAGCAACACCAAAGGTGGTGGGCCGGGAGGCTACACCTTC. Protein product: CASSNTKGGGPGGYTF.

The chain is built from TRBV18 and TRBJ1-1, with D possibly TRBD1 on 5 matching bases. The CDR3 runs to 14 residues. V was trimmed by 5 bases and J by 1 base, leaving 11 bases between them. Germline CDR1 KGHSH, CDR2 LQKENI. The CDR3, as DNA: TGTGCCAGCTCAGGACAAACCAAGAACACTGAAGCTTTCTTT. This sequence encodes CASSGQTKNTEAFF.

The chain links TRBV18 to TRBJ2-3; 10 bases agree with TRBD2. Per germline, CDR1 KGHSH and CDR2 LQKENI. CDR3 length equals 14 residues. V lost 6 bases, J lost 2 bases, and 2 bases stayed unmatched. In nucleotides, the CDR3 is TGTGCCAGCTCCAGCGGGGGGGTCACAGATACGCAGTATTTT. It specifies CASSSGGVTDTQYF.

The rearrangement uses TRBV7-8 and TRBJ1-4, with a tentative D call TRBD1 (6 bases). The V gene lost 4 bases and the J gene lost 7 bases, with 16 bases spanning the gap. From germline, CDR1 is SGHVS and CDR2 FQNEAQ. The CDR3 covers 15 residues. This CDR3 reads CASSSDRLPGEKLFF. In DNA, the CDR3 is TGTGCCAGCAGCTCTGACAGGTTACCCGGTGAAAAACTGTTTTTT. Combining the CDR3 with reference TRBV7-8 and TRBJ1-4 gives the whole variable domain GAGVSQSPRYKVAKRGQDVALRCDPISGHVSLFWYQQALGQGPEFLTYFQNEAQLDKSGLPSDRFFAERPEGSVSTLKIQRTQQEDSAVYLCASSSDRLPGEKLFFGSGTQLSVL.

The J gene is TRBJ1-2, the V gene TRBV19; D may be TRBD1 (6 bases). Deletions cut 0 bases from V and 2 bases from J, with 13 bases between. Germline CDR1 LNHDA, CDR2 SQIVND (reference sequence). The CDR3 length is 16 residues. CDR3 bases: TGTGCCAGTAGTATAGATTGGCAGGGGAGCAACTATGGCTACACCTTC. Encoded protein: CASSIDWQGSNYGYTF.

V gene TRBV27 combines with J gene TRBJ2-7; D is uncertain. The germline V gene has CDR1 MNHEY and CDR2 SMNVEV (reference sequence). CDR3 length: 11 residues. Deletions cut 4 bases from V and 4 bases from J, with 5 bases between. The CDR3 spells CASSSRYEQYF. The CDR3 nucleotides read TGTGCCAGCAGTTCTCGGTACGAGCAGTACTTC.